This T cell receptor (beta chain) was sequenced for a study of blood T cell repertoires in COVID-19 (dated by TCRdb to the early 2020s). Regarding the complete study: The collaborator samples originated in the United States, Italy and Spain and spanned the acute and convalescent phases of COVID-19. The sample metadata nearly always contained a de-identified subject ID, COVID-19 status, age in years and sex. The material from the prospective study consisted of cDNA or gDNA derived from T cells, B-cell-depleted T cells, or PBMCs. HLA class I and class II types, where available, came from metadata supplied by the sample provider rather than from assay-based typing. The samples were drawn from two sources: the first 160 participants of the ongoing ImmuneRACE study, and fewer than 1,500 subjects contributed by 6 global collaborators. Subjects who had been exposed to COVID-19, were actively infected with it, or had recovered from it provided the deeply sampled blood TCRbeta repertoires that made up the dataset. The repertoires were made available in a free public database intended to serve as a resource for research on the immune response to SARS-CoV-2. Summary of the overall study and its limitations: Clinical and demographic metadata were provided uncurated, with the amount varying by source and participant.

Details on this clone: This receptor's antigen is unknown. No base qualities exist here, and no much larger clone lies one base off it.

Spanning cysteine to phenylalanine, the CDR3 consists of 14 amino acids. Here the CDR3 DNA is all that survives: 42 bases in frame from base 1. V lost 2 bases and J lost 0 bases; the stretch between them is 7 bases long. The germline V gene encodes CDR1 MDHEN and CDR2 SYDVKM. The immunoSEQ Assay, a bias-controlled multiplex PCR, was used to amplify TCRbeta CDR3 regions from genomic DNA. As for the original processing: The number of nucleated cells in each sample was estimated from the amplification of reference gene primers within the assay. Sequence reads were collapsed and filtered to measure the absolute abundance of every unique TCRbeta CDR3 rearrangement. Productive Simpson clonality was computed per sample as the square root of Simpson's diversity index over productive rearrangements. This immuneACCESS table, as held by TCRdb, lists in-frame sequences with V and J called but not all clones. Of the missing ones, under half trace to an unresolved V gene in checked studies; the others have no known cause. V, J and clone size were drawn from that table, and D and trimming were deduced from the DNA. For this sample there are 95,000 or so clones; around 90% appear just once. The ten largest clonotypes hold around 3.4% of the sample.

Whole blood was collected in K2EDTA tubes by collaborating institutions according to the institutions' own protocols. Collaborator samples were shipped for TCRbeta analysis as frozen whole blood, isolated PBMCs, or DNA extracted from either sample type. This receptor was identified in a woman aged 70-85 years with acute or convalescent COVID-19. Sequencing input: peripheral blood. The V and J segments used are TRBV28 and TRBJ1-1, with an unclear D gene assignment. In nucleotides, the sequence is TGTGCCAGCAGTTTAGAGCAAATGAACACTGAAGCTTTCTTT. Its coded protein is CASSLEQMNTEAFF.